This entry concerns a single T cell receptor (beta chain). Its target is not known. Samples with a second dose at about 4 or about 12 weeks were pooled together. Method: immunoSEQ multiplex PCR; TCRdb's copy keeps in-frame clones and lacks some. Here the sample spans over 25,000 clones, 92% being singletons. The record originates from a study of T cell responses to AZD1222 COVID-19 vaccine. Deletions cut 5 bases from V and 4 bases from J, with 11 bases between. The CDR3 has 13 residues. Study-wide points: Females made up more of the donors, who were largely white British, and clonal diversity may have come out too low. No day 14 peak samples; only post-peak repertoires were characterized. Spike was spanned by vaccine-associated CD4 TCRs, with dominance at 160-218 and 743-854.

The chain combines TRBV12-3 or TRBV12-4 with TRBJ1-1; a possible D gene is TRBD1 (6 bases). The specimen was peripheral blood, collected 28 days after the second AZD1222 dose. The receptor was derived from an adult who received the AZD1222 COVID-19 vaccine. Written as DNA, the CDR3 is TGTGCCAGCAGTACGACAGGTACCACTGAAGCTTTCTTT. Translation: CASSTTGTTEAFF.